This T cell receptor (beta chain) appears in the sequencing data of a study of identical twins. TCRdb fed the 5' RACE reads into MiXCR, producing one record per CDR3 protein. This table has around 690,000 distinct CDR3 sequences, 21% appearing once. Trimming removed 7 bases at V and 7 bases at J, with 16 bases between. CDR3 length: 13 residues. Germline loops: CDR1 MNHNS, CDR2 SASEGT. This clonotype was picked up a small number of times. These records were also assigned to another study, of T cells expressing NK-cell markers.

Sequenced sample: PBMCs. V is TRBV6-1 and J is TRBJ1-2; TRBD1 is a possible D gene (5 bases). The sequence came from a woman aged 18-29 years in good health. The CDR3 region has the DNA TGTGCCAGCATTCTAACCACCAGGGTTGGCTACACCTTC. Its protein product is CASILTTRVGYTF.